This T cell receptor beta chain was identified in a study of cytomegalovirus exposure and HLA in healthy donors. This CDR3 contains 15 residues. J lost 5 bases, V lost 3 bases, and 8 bases had no gene match. Germline CDR1 is SEHNR and CDR2 is FQNEAQ (reference sequence). With 60 Vbeta and 13 Jbeta primers, the PCR was carried out. Only in-frame clones appear in the TCRdb table, and some are missing; sequencing was by immunoSEQ multiplex PCR. The table records 80,000 to 95,000 clones, roughly 86% of them present only once. The sequence was obtained from a young man in good health and CMV-seropositive. The chain is built from TRBV7-9 and TRBJ2-5; 8 nucleotides agree with TRBD2. Sequencing used PBMCs. CDR3: CASSFGGGRGETQYF. In DNA, the CDR3 is TGTGCCAGCAGCTTCGGGGGGGGAAGGGGCGAGACCCAGTACTTC.